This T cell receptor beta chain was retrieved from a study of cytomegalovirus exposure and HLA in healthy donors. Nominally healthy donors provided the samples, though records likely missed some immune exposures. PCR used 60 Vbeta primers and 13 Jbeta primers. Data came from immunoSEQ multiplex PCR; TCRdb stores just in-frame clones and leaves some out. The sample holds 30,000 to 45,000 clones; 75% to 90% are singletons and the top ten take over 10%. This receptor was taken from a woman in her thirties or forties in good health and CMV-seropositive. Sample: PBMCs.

Here the CDR3 DNA reads TGTGCCAGCTCCCCGGGACAGGGGATTTACAATGAGCAGTTCTTC. Protein sequence: CASSPGQGIYNEQFF. The chain couples TRBV7-2 to TRBJ2-1; 10 nucleotides line up with TRBD1. This CDR3 spans 15 amino acids. Losses at the gene ends were 8 bases for V and 4 bases for J; bases not matched to a gene: 8. Germline V CDR1 and CDR2: SGHTA, FQGNSA.